The 23 T cell receptor beta chains presented below share a single source sample, sequenced in a study of control samples from healthy donors and cancer patients. The repertoire was sequenced with immunoSEQ multiplex PCR; TCRdb's copy has only in-frame clones and lacks some. The sample has about 76,000 clones, roughly 90% seen once; the top ten hold about 9.5%. Sequenced material: PBMCs. These receptors came from a woman between 50 and 59 years old with colorectal cancer.

Only a few counts were recorded for this clone. CDR3 nucleotide sequence: TGTGCCAGCAGCCAAGAAATGGGGGGCTCTGGGGCCAACGTCCTGACTTTC. Its translation is CASSQEMGGSGANVLTF. V usage is TRBV14 and J usage is TRBJ2-6, with D possibly matching TRBD2 (6 bases). This CDR3 has 17 residues. Germline CDR1 reads SGHDN; CDR2 reads FVKESK. V lost 0 bases and J 0 bases, leaving 9 bases between the germline ends.

The V call is TRBV5-1, the J call TRBJ1-3; no clear D gene. CDR1 is SGHRS and CDR2 is YFSETQ in the germline V gene. V was clipped by 1 base and J by 0 bases, with 14 bases between them. The CDR3 spans 17 residues. The CDR3 spells CASSLHFRADSGNTIYF. The CDR3 region has the DNA TGCGCCAGCAGCTTGCACTTTCGGGCGGACTCTGGAAACACCATATATTTT.

The gene calls are TRBV30 and TRBJ1-2; 11 nucleotides line up with TRBD1. This CDR3 spans 13 amino acids. J was trimmed by 4 bases and V by 8 bases; bases with no gene match: 6. Germline V gene sequence: CDR1 GTSNPN, CDR2 SVGIG (reference sequence). The CDR3 reads CAQDRGRSYGYTF. For the CDR3, the DNA is TGTGCCCAGGACAGGGGGCGGAGCTATGGCTACACCTTC.

V gene TRBV6-1 combines with J gene TRBJ1-6; a weak D match, TRBD1 (6 bases). With 2 bases removed from V and 5 bases from J, the gap between germline ends came to 10 bases. Germline lookup yields CDR1 MNHNS and CDR2 SASEGT. The CDR3 contains 15 residues. The CDR3, as DNA: TGTGCCAGCAGTGAATTCGGACAGAATAATTCACCCCTCCACTTT. This codes for CASSEFGQNNSPLHF.

This clone was found once. The J gene is TRBJ2-3, the V gene TRBV10-3; 7 nucleotides line up with TRBD2. Losses at the gene ends were 4 bases for V and 0 bases for J; bases not matched to a gene: 1. The CDR3 runs 14 residues. Germline V gene data show CDR1 as ENHRY and CDR2 as SYGVKD. The CDR3 loop reads CAISGGGSTDTQYF. As DNA, the CDR3 is TGTGCCATCAGTGGGGGGGGAAGCACAGATACGCAGTATTTT.

The chain links TRBV5-1 to TRBJ2-2; TRBD2 agrees at 7 bases. Germline V lookup: CDR1 SGHRS, CDR2 YFSETQ. CDR3 size: 14 residues. Losses at the gene ends were 3 bases for V and 6 bases for J; bases not matched to a gene: 5. In DNA, the CDR3 is TGCGCCAGCAGCTACACTAGCGAACCCGGGGAGCTGTTTTTT. It is translated as CASSYTSEPGELFF.

The V call is TRBV10-3, the J call TRBJ1-4, with D possibly TRBD1 on 6 matching bases. CDR1 ENHRY and CDR2 SYGVKD come from the germline V gene. V was trimmed by 3 bases and J by 4 bases, leaving 15 bases between them. The CDR3 loop spans 16 amino acids. The CDR3 DNA follows: TGTGCCATCAGTGAAGCCTTAGGACAGATTAATGAAAAACTGTTTTTT. Translation: CAISEALGQINEKLFF.

The V call is TRBV12-5, the J call TRBJ2-5; D perhaps matches TRBD1 (5 bases). V dropped 6 bases and J dropped 2 bases, with 10 bases sitting between them. Germline V gives CDR1 LGHNT, CDR2 FRNRAP. CDR3 length: 13 residues. The chain's CDR3 is CASGSQGQETQYF. The CDR3 DNA is TGTGCTAGTGGATCTCAGGGACAAGAGACCCAGTACTTC.

In this sample, this clone turned up a few times. The V and J genes are TRBV7-2 and TRBJ1-3; D might be TRBD1 (5 bases). The CDR3 runs to 14 residues. The V and J ends lost 6 bases and 0 bases respectively, with 9 bases between them. Germline lookup yields CDR1 SGHTA and CDR2 FQGNSA. Here the CDR3 reads CASSQDSSGNTIYF. CDR3 nucleotides: TGTGCCAGCAGTCAAGACAGCTCTGGAAACACCATATATTTT.

This rearrangement joins TRBV5-6 to TRBJ1-6; D call uncertain. The ends were cut back, 0 bases at V and 8 bases at J, with 6 bases in the middle. Germline V CDR1 and CDR2: SGHDT, YYEEEE. This CDR3 is 13 amino acids long. The CDR3: CASSLGRHSPLHF. The CDR3 bases are TGTGCCAGCAGCTTGGGGCGGCATTCACCCCTCCACTTT.

The V call is TRBV4-1, the J call TRBJ2-1, with D tentatively TRBD1 (5 bases). The CDR3 has 15 residues. Trimming stripped 1 base from V and 2 bases from J, with 9 bases between. Germline loops: CDR1 MGHRA, CDR2 YSYEKL. CDR3 nucleotides: TGCGCCAGCAGCCAAGGACAGAAGACCTACAATGAGCAGTTCTTC. Protein: CASSQGQKTYNEQFF.

V usage is TRBV20-1 and J usage is TRBJ1-4; unclear D gene. Germline values: CDR1 DFQATT, CDR2 SNEGSKA (reference sequence). This CDR3 has 10 amino acids. V was clipped by 5 bases and J by 8 bases, with 6 bases between them. This chain's CDR3 is CSAGREKLFF. Here the CDR3 DNA reads TGCAGTGCTGGTCGAGAAAAACTGTTTTTT.

The genes are TRBV5-1 and TRBJ1-2; possibly TRBD1 for D (6 bases). Germline assignment: CDR1 SGHRS and CDR2 YFSETQ. The CDR3 extends over 13 amino acids. V was clipped by 4 bases and J by 8 bases, with 15 bases between them. In nucleotides, the CDR3 is TGCGCCAGCAGCCAACAGGGCAAAGACGGCTACACCTTC. Translating it yields CASSQQGKDGYTF. Full variable domain (missing parts from reference TRBV5-1 and TRBJ1-2): KAGVTQTPRYLIKTRGQQVTLSCSPISGHRSVSWYQQTPGQGLQFLFEYFSETQRNKGNFPGRFSGRQFSNSRSEMNVSTLELGDSALYLCASSQQGKDGYTFGSGTRLTVV.

The chain combines TRBV20-1 with TRBJ2-5; 12 nucleotides align to TRBD2. Germline V gene data show CDR1 as DFQATT and CDR2 as SNEGSKA (reference sequence). This CDR3 region has 15 residues. V lost 3 bases, J lost 5 bases, and 7 bases stayed unmatched. Here the CDR3 DNA reads TGCAGTGCTAGTTCTAGCGGGGGGGCCGGGGAGACCCAGTACTTC. Translated: CSASSSGGAGETQYF.

The chain has TRBV5-1 and TRBJ2-2, with a tentative D call TRBD1 (6 bases). Germline-derived CDR1 and CDR2 are SGHRS and YFSETQ. The ends were cut back, 4 bases at V and 4 bases at J, with 11 bases in the middle. This CDR3 is built from 14 residues. The CDR3 here is CASSLTGSTGELFF. The CDR3 bases are TGCGCCAGCAGCCTCACAGGGAGCACCGGGGAGCTGTTTTTT.

This clone occurred a few times. The chain combines TRBV2 with TRBJ1-3, with D unresolved. V was trimmed by 0 bases and J by 0 bases, leaving 3 bases between them. This CDR3 has 14 residues. Germline V CDR1 and CDR2: SNHLY, FYNNEI. The CDR3 DNA follows: TGTGCCAGCAGTGAAGCCGGCTCTGGAAACACCATATATTTT. It translates to CASSEAGSGNTIYF.

V and J are TRBV28 and TRBJ2-5, with D hard to call. There are 15 residues in the CDR3. V gave up 7 bases and J gave up 5 bases, with 20 bases separating them. Looked up from germline, CDR1 is MDHEN and CDR2 is SYDVKM. The CDR3 reads CASIRAVTLGETQYF. The CDR3 DNA reads as TGTGCCAGCATCCGAGCAGTGACCCTCGGGGAGACCCAGTACTTC.

Worth noting for this clone: The same CDR3 also results from other DNA sequences found in this sample. This rearrangement joins TRBV3-1 (or the pseudogene TRBV3-2) to TRBJ1-6; D gene uncertain. Germline CDR1 is LGHDT and CDR2 is YNNKEL (reference sequence). V gave up 2 bases and J gave up 7 bases, with 3 bases separating them. The CDR3 is 12 amino acids. DNA for the CDR3: TGTGCCAGCAGCCAAATAAATTCACCCCTCCACTTT. This gives the protein CASSQINSPLHF.

The V gene is TRBV6-1, the J gene TRBJ2-2; TRBD1 agrees at 9 bases. Germline CDR1 MNHNS, CDR2 SASEGT. Losses at the gene ends were 2 bases for V and 3 bases for J; bases not matched to a gene: 4. The CDR3 totals 16 residues. The CDR3 nucleotides are TGTGCCAGCAGTGAATTTCGGACAGGGGACACCGGGGAGCTGTTTTTT. As protein: CASSEFRTGDTGELFF.

The V gene is TRBV19, the J gene TRBJ1-1; D not resolved. CDR3 length: 13 residues. The V and J ends lost 2 bases and 4 bases respectively, with 8 bases between them. Germline V gene sequence: CDR1 LNHDA, CDR2 SQIVND (reference sequence). The CDR3 DNA reads TGTGCCAGTAGTATAACCGGGAGCACTGAAGCTTTCTTT. Its protein is CASSITGSTEAFF.

This clone was seen more than once but under ten times. The chain couples TRBV10-1 to TRBJ2-3; a possible D gene is TRBD1 (6 bases). The V end lost 9 bases, the J end lost 6 bases, and 19 bases lay between the germline ends. The CDR3 contains 14 residues. Germline CDR1 is WNHNN and CDR2 is SYGVQD (reference sequence). The CDR3 DNA reads as TGCGCCAGACCGCGGACAGTACCGGGGGATACGCAGTATTTT. Its translation: CARPRTVPGDTQYF.

CDR3 sequence (DNA): TGTGCCAGCAGCTTTCGACTAGCGGGGGGGCCGAGCAATGAGCAGTTCTTC. It encodes CASSFRLAGGPSNEQFF. The chain uses TRBV7-8 and TRBJ2-1, with 14 bases aligning to TRBD2. The CDR3 consists of 17 residues. Germline V gives CDR1 SGHVS, CDR2 FQNEAQ. V dropped 3 bases and J dropped 6; count of bases not matched to a gene: 7.

The chain employs TRBV5-6 and TRBJ1-5, with TRBD1 matching over 9 bases. Unmatched junction bases numbered 7, after V lost 1 base and J lost 2 bases. Germline V gene sequence: CDR1 SGHDT, CDR2 YYEEEE. The CDR3 is 17 amino acids. CDR3 region: CASSLWDRARGNQPQHF. The CDR3 DNA sequence: TGTGCCAGCAGCTTGTGGGACAGGGCGAGGGGCAATCAGCCCCAGCATTTT.